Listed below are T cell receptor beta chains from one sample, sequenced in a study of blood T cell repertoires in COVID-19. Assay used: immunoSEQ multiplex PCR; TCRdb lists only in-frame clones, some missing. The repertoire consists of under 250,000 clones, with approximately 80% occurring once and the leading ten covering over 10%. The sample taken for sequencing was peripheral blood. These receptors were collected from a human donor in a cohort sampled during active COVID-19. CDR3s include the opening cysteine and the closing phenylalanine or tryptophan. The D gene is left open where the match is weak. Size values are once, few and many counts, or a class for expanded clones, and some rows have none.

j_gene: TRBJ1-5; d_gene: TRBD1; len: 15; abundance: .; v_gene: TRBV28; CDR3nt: TGTGCCAGCAGGCCAGGGACAGGGGGTAATCAGCCCCAGCATTTT; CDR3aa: CASRPGTGGNQPQHF
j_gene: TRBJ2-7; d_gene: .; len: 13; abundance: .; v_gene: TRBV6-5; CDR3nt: TGTGCCAGCAGTTACGAGAGAGGATACGAGCAGTACTTC; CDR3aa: CASSYERGYEQYF
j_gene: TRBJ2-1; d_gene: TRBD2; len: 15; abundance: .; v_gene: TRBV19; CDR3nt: TGTGCCAGTAGCATAAGGCTAGCGGACTACAATGAGCAGTTCTTC; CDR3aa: CASSIRLADYNEQFF
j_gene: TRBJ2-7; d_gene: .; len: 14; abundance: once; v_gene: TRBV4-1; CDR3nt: TGCGCCAGACCGGGACTTGGAATACCCTACGAGCAGTACTTC; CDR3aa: CARPGLGIPYEQYF
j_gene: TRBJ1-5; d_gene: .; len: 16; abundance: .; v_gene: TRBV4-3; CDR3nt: TGCGCCAGCAGCCAAGAAAGCGGAACAGTTGATCAGCCCCAGCATTTT; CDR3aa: CASSQESGTVDQPQHF
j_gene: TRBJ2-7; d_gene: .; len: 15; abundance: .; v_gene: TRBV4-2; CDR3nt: TGTGCCAGCAGCCCTTCCGGGGTGGAGAGATACGAGCAGTACTTC; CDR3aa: CASSPSGVERYEQYF
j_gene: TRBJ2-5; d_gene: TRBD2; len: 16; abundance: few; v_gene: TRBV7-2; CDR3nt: TGTGCCAGCAGCTCGCCTAGCGGGGGAGGCGGAGAGACCCAGTACTTC; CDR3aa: CASSSPSGGGGETQYF
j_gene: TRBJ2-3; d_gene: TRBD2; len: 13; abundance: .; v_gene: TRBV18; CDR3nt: TGTGCCAGCTCACCGGGTAGCGGGAAGGCGCAGTATTTT; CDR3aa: CASSPGSGKAQYF
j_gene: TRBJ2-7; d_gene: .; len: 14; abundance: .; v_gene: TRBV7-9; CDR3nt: TGTGCCAGCAGCTTAGCGCTGGGTGCGGACGAGCAGTACTTC; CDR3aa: CASSLALGADEQYF
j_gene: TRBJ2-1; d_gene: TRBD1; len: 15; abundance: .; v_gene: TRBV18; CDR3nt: TGTGCCAGCTCACTCCCAGGGGGCTCCTACAATGAGCAGTTCTTC; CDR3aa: CASSLPGGSYNEQFF
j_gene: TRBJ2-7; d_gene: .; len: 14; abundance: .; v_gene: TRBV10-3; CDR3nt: TGTGCCATCAGTGAGTCAGCAGGCGTCTACGAGCAGTACTTC; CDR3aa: CAISESAGVYEQYF
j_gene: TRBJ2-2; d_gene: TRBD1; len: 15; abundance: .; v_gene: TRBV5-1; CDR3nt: TGCGCCAGCAGCCCAACAGGGGCTACACCGGGGGAGCTGTTTTTT; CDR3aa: CASSPTGATPGELFF
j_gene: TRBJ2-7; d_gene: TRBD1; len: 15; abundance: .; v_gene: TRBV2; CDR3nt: TGTGCCAGCAGTGAGCTTGACAGGGGAAGGTACGAGCAGTACTTC; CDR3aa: CASSELDRGRYEQYF
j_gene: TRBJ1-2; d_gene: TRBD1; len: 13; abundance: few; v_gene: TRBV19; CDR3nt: TGTGCCAGCTGGACAGGAACCCGCTATGGCTACACCTTC; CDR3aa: CASWTGTRYGYTF
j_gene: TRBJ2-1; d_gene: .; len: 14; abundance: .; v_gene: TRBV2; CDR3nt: TGTGCCAGCAGTCTAGCTCCCTCCTACAATGAGCAGTTCTTC; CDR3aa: CASSLAPSYNEQFF
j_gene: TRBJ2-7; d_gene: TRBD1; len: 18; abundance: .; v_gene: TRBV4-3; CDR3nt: TGCGCCAGCAGCCAAGACCTTTACAGGGGTTTAGTAGCCTACGAGCAGTACTTC; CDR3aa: CASSQDLYRGLVAYEQYF
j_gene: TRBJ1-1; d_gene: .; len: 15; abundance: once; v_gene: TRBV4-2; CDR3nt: TGTGCCAGCTCTTGGGGAGGAGGGAAGAACACTGAAGCTTTCTTT; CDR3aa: CASSWGGGKNTEAFF
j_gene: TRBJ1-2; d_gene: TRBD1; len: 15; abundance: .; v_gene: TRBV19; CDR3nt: TGTGCCAGTAGTATAGGCGTCCAGGGGGCCTATGGCTACACCTTC; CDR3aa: CASSIGVQGAYGYTF
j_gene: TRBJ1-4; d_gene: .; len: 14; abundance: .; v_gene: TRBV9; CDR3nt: TGTGCCAGCAGCGCCCAAGGCGGTGAGGAAAAACTGTTTTTT; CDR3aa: CASSAQGGEEKLFF
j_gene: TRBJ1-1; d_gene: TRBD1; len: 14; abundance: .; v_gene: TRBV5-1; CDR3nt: TGCGCCAGCAGCTTGGTACAGGGGTTCACTGAAGCTTTCTTT; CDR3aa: CASSLVQGFTEAFF
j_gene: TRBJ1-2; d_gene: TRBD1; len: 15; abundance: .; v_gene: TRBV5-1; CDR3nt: TGCGCCAGCAGCTTACGTCGGACAGGGGACTATGGCTACACCTTC; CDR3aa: CASSLRRTGDYGYTF
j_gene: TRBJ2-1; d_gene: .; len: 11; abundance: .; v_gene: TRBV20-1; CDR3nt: TGCAGTGCTAGAGATCGGGGTGAGCAGTTCTTC; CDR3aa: CSARDRGEQFF
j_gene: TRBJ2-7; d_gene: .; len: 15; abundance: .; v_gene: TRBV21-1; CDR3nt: TGTGCCAGCAACCTGGACACCGGGAGCTCCTACGAGCAGTACTTC; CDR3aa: CASNLDTGSSYEQYF
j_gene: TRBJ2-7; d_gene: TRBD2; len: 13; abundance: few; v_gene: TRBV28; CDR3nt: TGTGCCAGCAGTCGAGCGGGAGTCTACGAGCAGTACTTC; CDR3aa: CASSRAGVYEQYF
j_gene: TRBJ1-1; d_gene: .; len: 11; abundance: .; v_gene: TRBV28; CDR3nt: TGTGCCAGCAGTTTACGCACTGAAGCTTTCTTT; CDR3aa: CASSLRTEAFF
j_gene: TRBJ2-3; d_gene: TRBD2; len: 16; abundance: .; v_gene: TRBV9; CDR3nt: TGTGCCAGCAGCGTCTTGGCGGGGGGTAGCGCAGATACGCAGTATTTT; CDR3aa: CASSVLAGGSADTQYF
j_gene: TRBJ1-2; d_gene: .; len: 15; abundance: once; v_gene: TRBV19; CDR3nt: TGTGCCAGTAGTCCCCCGGGGGGCTCTCTGGGCGACTACACCTTC; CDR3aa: CASSPPGGSLGDYTF
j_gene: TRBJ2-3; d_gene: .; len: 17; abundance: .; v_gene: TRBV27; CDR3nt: TGTGCCAGCAGACGCGAGCCAACAGGGTTCCTCGGAGATACGCAGTATTTT; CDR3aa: CASRREPTGFLGDTQYF
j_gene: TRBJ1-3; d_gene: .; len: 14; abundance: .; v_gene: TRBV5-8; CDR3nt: TGTGCCAGCAGCTTGAGACAATCTGGAAACACCATATATTTT; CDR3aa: CASSLRQSGNTIYF
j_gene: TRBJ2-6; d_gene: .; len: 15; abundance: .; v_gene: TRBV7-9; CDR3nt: TGTGCCAGCAGCCCTTCAGTCTCTGGGGCCAACGTCCTGACTTTC; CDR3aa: CASSPSVSGANVLTF
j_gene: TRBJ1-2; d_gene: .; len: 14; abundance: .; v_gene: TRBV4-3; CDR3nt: TGCGCCAGCAGCCAAGACAGGCAGGGGATCGGCTACACCTTC; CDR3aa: CASSQDRQGIGYTF
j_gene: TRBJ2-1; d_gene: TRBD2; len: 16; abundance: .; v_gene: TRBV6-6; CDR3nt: TGTGCCAGCAGTCCAAGGACTAGCGGGAGGGACAATGAGCAGTTCTTC; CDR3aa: CASSPRTSGRDNEQFF
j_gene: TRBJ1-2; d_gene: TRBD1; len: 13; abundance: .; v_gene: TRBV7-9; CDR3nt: TGTGCCAGCAGCTACGGGACAGGGATTGGCTACACCTTC; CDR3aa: CASSYGTGIGYTF
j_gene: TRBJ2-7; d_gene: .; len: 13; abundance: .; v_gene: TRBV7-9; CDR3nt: TGTGCCAGCAGCCGACTACAGGGAAACGAGCAGTACTTC; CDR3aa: CASSRLQGNEQYF
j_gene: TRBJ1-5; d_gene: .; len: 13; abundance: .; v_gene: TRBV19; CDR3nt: TGTGCCAGTAGTATCGTAGGAGGTCAGCCCCAGCATTTT; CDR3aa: CASSIVGGQPQHF
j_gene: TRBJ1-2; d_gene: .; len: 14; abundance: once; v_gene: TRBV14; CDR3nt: TGTGCCAGCAGCCAAAGGGGAAACTACGATGGCTACACCTTC; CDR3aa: CASSQRGNYDGYTF
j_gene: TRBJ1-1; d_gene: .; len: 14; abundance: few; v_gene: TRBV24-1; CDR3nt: TGTGCCACCAGTAAAACAGGGATGAACACTGAAGCTTTCTTT; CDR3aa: CATSKTGMNTEAFF
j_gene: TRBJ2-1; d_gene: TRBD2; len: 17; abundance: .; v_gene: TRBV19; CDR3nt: TGTGCCAGTAGTATCCCCTTAGCTAGCGGGAGTTACAATGAGCAGTTCTTC; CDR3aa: CASSIPLASGSYNEQFF
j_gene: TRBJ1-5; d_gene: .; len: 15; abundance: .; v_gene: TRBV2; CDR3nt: TGTGCCAGCAAACACCTTACCAATAGCAATCAGCCCCAGCATTTT; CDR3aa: CASKHLTNSNQPQHF
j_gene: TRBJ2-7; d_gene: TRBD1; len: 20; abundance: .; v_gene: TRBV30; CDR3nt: TGTGCCTGGAGCCACACCTACGGACAGGGGGAGATTTACAGTGGCTACGAGCAGTACTTC; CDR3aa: CAWSHTYGQGEIYSGYEQYF
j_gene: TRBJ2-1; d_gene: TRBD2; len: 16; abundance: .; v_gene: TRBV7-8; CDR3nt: TGTGCCAGCAGCTTAGAACTAGCGGGAGGGCCGAATGAGCAGTTCTTC; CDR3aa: CASSLELAGGPNEQFF
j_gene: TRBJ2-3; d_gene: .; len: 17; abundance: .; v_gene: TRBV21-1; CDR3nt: TGTGCCAGCAGCAAAGAAGAACTAGCGGATCACACAGATACGCAGTATTTT; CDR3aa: CASSKEELADHTDTQYF
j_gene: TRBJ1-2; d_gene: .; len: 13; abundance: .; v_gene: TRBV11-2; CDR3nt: TGTGCCAGCAGCTCCCAGTCAACACGCGGCTACACCTTC; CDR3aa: CASSSQSTRGYTF
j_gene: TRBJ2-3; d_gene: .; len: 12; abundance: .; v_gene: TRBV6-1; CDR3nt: TGTGCCAGCAGTGAGTTGGAGGATACGCAGTATTTT; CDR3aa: CASSELEDTQYF